Below are 19 T cell receptor beta chains sequenced from a single sample in a study of T-cell memory formation after mild COVID-19. TCRdb fed the 5' RACE reads into MiXCR, producing one record per CDR3 protein. The sample records about 400,000 distinct CDR3 sequences, about 25% being singletons. Source material: PBMCs or a T cell subset sorted from them (not recorded which). These receptors all come from an adult woman who had mild COVID-19 (a few samples of this study predate the infection). Cell type and time point are not known.

This clonotype has a single count. This rearrangement joins TRBV4-2 to TRBJ1-2; possible D gene TRBD1, 5 bases. There are 14 residues in the CDR3. Trimming removed 0 bases at V and 4 bases at J, with 9 bases between. Germline V gene lookup returns CDR1 LGHNA and CDR2 YNFKEQ. CDR3 protein: CASSQDPQGYGYTF. The CDR3 bases are TGTGCCAGCAGCCAAGACCCTCAGGGCTATGGCTACACCTTC.

This clonotype came up a few times. The rearrangement uses TRBV19 and TRBJ2-3; 7 nucleotides agree with TRBD2. This CDR3 spans 16 amino acids. The junction had 14 bases not matched to a gene; V was cut back by 7 bases and J by 4 bases. Germline loops: CDR1 LNHDA, CDR2 SQIVND (reference sequence). The DNA of the CDR3 is TGTGCCAGTAAGTCCACCCCTAGCGGTACTTCAGATACGCAGTATTTT. It translates to CASKSTPSGTSDTQYF.

A few counts support this clonotype. The chain joins TRBV6-5 to TRBJ2-7; 9 positions agree with TRBD1. The CDR3 extends over 15 amino acids. From germline, CDR1 is MNHEY and CDR2 SVGAGI. V trimming: 0 bases; J trimming: 5 bases; junction bases outside the gene matches: 5. The chain's CDR3 is CASSYSGTGLNEQYF. In nucleotides, the CDR3 is TGTGCCAGCAGTTACTCTGGGACAGGGCTTAACGAGCAGTACTTC.

Comment on this clonotype: Its ends do not fully match the called genes, so a read error is possible. The chain employs TRBV4-1 and TRBJ2-3, with 10 positions matching TRBD2. CDR1 MGHRA and CDR2 YSYEKL come from the germline V gene. The CDR3 runs to 13 residues. For the CDR3, the DNA is TGCGCCAGCAGCCGTGATAGCGGGAGGCCCCGGTCTTTT. Protein: CASSRDSGRPRSF.

The chain joins TRBV2 to TRBJ2-1, with a possible D match to TRBD2 (6 bases). The V end was cut by 8 bases, the J end by 7 bases, with 24 bases between. In germline, CDR1 is SNHLY, CDR2 FYNNEI. CDR3 size: 16 residues. The chain's CDR3 is CASGPPASALRNEQFF. In nucleotides, the CDR3 is TGTGCCAGCGGGCCCCCGGCTAGCGCACTTAGGAATGAGCAGTTCTTC.

This sequence joins TRBV7-9 and TRBJ1-2; D is undetermined. This CDR3 is built from 13 residues. V lost 3 bases to trimming and J lost 8 bases, with 13 bases between them. The germline gives CDR1 SEHNR, CDR2 FQNEAQ (reference sequence). CDR3 sequence reads: CASSFAGAHGYTF. The CDR3, as DNA: TGTGCCAGCAGCTTTGCCGGCGCCCACGGCTACACCTTC.

J is TRBJ2-7 and V is TRBV20-1; possible D gene TRBD2, 6 bases. Trimming took 3 bases from V and 5 from J, leaving 14 bases between them. The CDR3 runs to 13 residues. Germline V gene data show CDR1 as DFQATT and CDR2 as SNEGSKA (reference sequence). CDR3 in amino acids: CSASGSNLHEQYF. DNA of the CDR3: TGCAGTGCTAGCGGGAGTAATCTCCACGAGCAGTACTTC.

This chain joins TRBV27 and TRBJ1-4; D is possibly TRBD1 (5 bases). V lost 6 bases, J lost 4 bases, and 12 bases lay in between. Germline V lookup: CDR1 MNHEY, CDR2 SMNVEV (reference sequence). The CDR3 extends over 14 amino acids. The DNA for the CDR3 is TGTGCCAGCAGAACCGGACAACATAATGAAAAACTGTTTTTT. It translates to CASRTGQHNEKLFF.

This clonotype was observed a handful of times. The chain employs TRBV7-9 and TRBJ2-5; D remains ambiguous. V shed 4 bases and J shed 1 base, with 10 bases lying between them. The CDR3 has 14 amino acids. Germline V CDR1 and CDR2: SEHNR, FQNEAQ (reference sequence). CDR3 residues: CASSSSPSQETQYF. The CDR3 region has the DNA TGTGCCAGCAGCTCCAGTCCCAGCCAAGAGACCCAGTACTTC.

The chain couples TRBV30 to TRBJ1-2, with D unresolved. CDR3 size: 13 residues. V lost 3 bases to trimming and J lost 4 bases, with 12 bases between them. Germline CDR1 is GTSNPN and CDR2 is SVGIG (reference sequence). CDR3 in DNA: TGTGCCTGGAGATCGGCGGGCATCTATGGCTACACCTTC. This sequence encodes CAWRSAGIYGYTF.

This clonotype has a handful of counts. J is TRBJ1-3 and V is TRBV5-1; D gene uncertain. With 4 bases removed from V and 6 bases from J, the gap between germline ends came to 11 bases. Germline lookup yields CDR1 SGHRS and CDR2 YFSETQ. The CDR3 extends over 13 amino acids. The CDR3 reads CASSNSAENTIYF. CDR3 nucleotide sequence: TGCGCCAGCAGCAACTCAGCGGAAAACACCATATATTTT.

This clonotype was picked up a small number of times. The genes are TRBV11-3 and TRBJ2-1; the D gene is possibly TRBD2 (5 bases). V was pared by 2 bases and J by 8 bases, with 22 bases between. Germline lookup yields CDR1 SGHNT and CDR2 YENEEA. The CDR3 extends over 17 amino acids. Here the CDR3 reads CASSLPLHSEGPDEQFF. Here the CDR3 DNA reads TGTGCCAGCAGCTTACCCCTACACTCTGAGGGCCCTGATGAGCAGTTCTTC. Based on the CDR3 plus reference TRBV11-3 and TRBJ2-1, the full variable domain is EAGVVQSPRYKIIEKKQPVAFWCNPISGHNTLYWYLQNLGQGPELLIRYENEEAVDDSQLPKDRFSAERLKGVDSTLKIQPAELGDSAVYLCASSLPLHSEGPDEQFFGPGTRLTVL.

This chain links TRBV5-1 with TRBJ1-1; D is uncertain. This CDR3 region has 15 residues. Germline V gene sequence: CDR1 SGHRS, CDR2 YFSETQ. V was cut by 1 base and J by 0 bases, with 10 bases left in between. The CDR3 reads CASSLSQNMNTEAFF. The DNA of the CDR3 is TGCGCCAGCAGCTTGAGTCAGAATATGAACACTGAAGCTTTCTTT.

This chain uses TRBV12-3 or TRBV12-4 with TRBJ2-3; either TRBD1 or TRBD2 may supply D (5 bases each). The V and J ends lost 6 bases and 6 bases respectively, with 13 bases between them. The CDR3 contains 13 residues. As DNA, the CDR3 is TGTGCCAGCAGCTCATCATGGGGGGATACGCAGTATTTT. Protein: CASSSSWGDTQYF.

CDR3 loop: CASSFGHRNEQYF. CDR3 sequence (DNA): TGTGCCAGCAGCTTTGGGCATAGAAACGAGCAGTACTTC. The chain is built from TRBV11-3 and TRBJ2-7, with D uncertain. The V gene lost 3 bases and the J gene lost 5 bases, with 11 bases spanning the gap. The CDR3 consists of 13 residues. The V gene's germline CDR1 is SGHNT and CDR2 YENEEA.

This clonotype was detected a few times. J is TRBJ1-5 and V is TRBV5-1; TRBD1 is a possible D gene (6 bases). Germline V gives CDR1 SGHRS, CDR2 YFSETQ. The CDR3 is 13 residues long. V lost 5 bases, J lost 7 bases, and 13 bases lay in between. The CDR3 coding sequence is TGCGCCAGCAGACGGGACATCCAACAGCCCCAGCATTTT. It codes for CASRRDIQQPQHF.

The rearrangement joins TRBV6-5 to TRBJ1-1; no definite D call. The CDR3 has 13 residues. V lost 2 bases and J 1 base, leaving 5 bases between the germline ends. CDR1 is MNHEY, CDR2 SVGAGI, per germline. The CDR3 loop reads CASSYPGNTEAFF. The CDR3 DNA reads as TGTGCCAGCAGTTACCCGGGGAACACTGAAGCTTTCTTT.

This clonotype was picked up many times. V and J are TRBV5-4 and TRBJ2-7, with D possibly being TRBD1 (6 bases). Trimming shortened V by 0 bases and J by 5 bases, and 15 bases separated the two germline ends. CDR1 is SGHNT and CDR2 is YYREEE in the germline V gene (reference sequence). The CDR3 is 15 amino acids. In nucleotides, the CDR3 is TGTGCCAGCAGCTTGGAGACAGGTTTCATCGACGAGCAGTACTTC. Translation: CASSLETGFIDEQYF.

This clonotype was counted a few times. The rearrangement joins TRBV6-5 to TRBJ2-7; tentatively, D is TRBD2 (5 bases). Between the trimmed V and J ends, which lost 2 bases and 5 bases, there was a span of 13 bases. Germline lookup yields CDR1 MNHEY and CDR2 SVGAGI. CDR3 length: 14 residues. CDR3 protein: CASSYAGGGNEQYF. For the CDR3, the DNA is TGTGCCAGCAGTTACGCTGGAGGAGGTAACGAGCAGTACTTC.